This is a list of T cell receptor beta chains from one sample in a study of T cell responses to AZD1222 COVID-19 vaccine. TCRdb keeps only in-frame clones here, not all; method: immunoSEQ multiplex PCR. This repertoire shows approximately 100,000 clones, just under 90% found once; its top ten account for about 3%. Sample: peripheral blood, taken on day 0 of AZD1222 vaccination. The receptors were gathered from an adult in good health. Both conserved end residues are part of each CDR3. The D gene is left open where the match is weak. The size entry is marked missing in some rows and otherwise reads once, few, many or a size class.

>TRBV7-9|-|few|TRBJ1-1
TGTGCCAGCATGGAGGGCAACACGAACACTGAAGCTTTCTTT
CASMEGNTNTEAFF
>TRBV7-2|-|-|TRBJ2-7
TGTGCCAGCAGCTTAGCTGGGCAGGGCCACGTCGAGCAGTACTTC
CASSLAGQGHVEQYF
>TRBV7-2|TRBD1|-|TRBJ1-2
TGTGCCAGCAGCCCAAGACAGGGCATGGGCTACACCTTC
CASSPRQGMGYTF
>TRBV5-4|-|-|TRBJ1-5
TGTGCCAGCAGTTCTGATCAGGGGAGGGTCCAGCATTTT
CASSSDQGRVQHF
>TRBV5-1|-|-|TRBJ1-1
TGCGCCAGCAGCTTCCCTCTTGGTGAAGCTTTCTTT
CASSFPLGEAFF
>TRBV7-9|-|-|TRBJ1-2
TGTGCCAGCAGCGTCGGGGGTTTGGGGGTTGGTGGCTACACCTTC
CASSVGGLGVGGYTF
>TRBV7-3|-|-|TRBJ2-1
TGTGCCAGCAGCTTAAGTCGGGATATTAGCGTCGATGAGCAGTTCTTC
CASSLSRDISVDEQFF
>TRBV3-1/TRBV3-2|-|-|TRBJ1-1
TGTGCCAGCAGCCAAGGGTCGAGGGGCACTGAAGCTTTCTTT
CASSQGSRGTEAFF
>TRBV6-6|-|-|TRBJ1-2
TGTGCCAGCAGTTTGCAGGTCGGCTACACCTTC
CASSLQVGYTF
>TRBV6-2/TRBV6-3|-|once|TRBJ1-6
TGTGCCAGCAGTTACGGCAGGGACTATAATTCACCCCTCCACTTT
CASSYGRDYNSPLHF
>TRBV3-1/TRBV3-2|TRBD1|-|TRBJ1-2
TGTGCCAGCAGCCAGGGACAGTATGGCTACACCTTC
CASSQGQYGYTF
>TRBV21-1|-|-|TRBJ1-4
TGTGCCAGCAGCAAAGGAGACAGGGAGAGTCTGACTAATGAAAAACTGTTTTTT
CASSKGDRESLTNEKLFF
>TRBV28|-|-|TRBJ2-7
TGTGCCAGCAATTCCCCGGGACGCCTGAGCTCCTACGAGCAGTACTTC
CASNSPGRLSSYEQYF
>TRBV6-2/TRBV6-3|TRBD1|-|TRBJ1-5
TGTGCCAGCAGCGAACAGGGGTATCAGCCCCAGCATTTT
CASSEQGYQPQHF
>TRBV7-2|TRBD1|-|TRBJ2-2
TGTGCCAGCAGCTTTACAGGGGTGTTCACCGGGGAGCTGTTTTTT
CASSFTGVFTGELFF
>TRBV11-1|TRBD2|-|TRBJ2-1
TGTGCCAGCAGCTTAGCGACTAGCGGGGGAAATGAGCAGTTCTTC
CASSLATSGGNEQFF
>TRBV6-2/TRBV6-3|TRBD1|once|TRBJ1-1
TGTGCCAGCAGTTTACAGGGGTTGACTGAAGCTTTCTTT
CASSLQGLTEAFF
>TRBV27|TRBD1|-|TRBJ2-6
TGTGCCAGCAGTCCCCGGACAGGGACTGGGGCCAACGTCCTGACTTTC
CASSPRTGTGANVLTF
>TRBV7-9|-|-|TRBJ1-4
TGTGCCAGCAGCTTGGACGATAGACGAGAAAAACTGTTTTTT
CASSLDDRREKLFF
>TRBV4-1|-|-|TRBJ1-5
TGCGCCAGCAGCCCCCATGCGGGCGGATATAGCAATCAGCCCCAGCATTTT
CASSPHAGGYSNQPQHF